The rows below give T cell receptor beta chains drawn from one sample of a study of shared clonotypes between healthy human individuals. Some clones are missing from TCRdb's copy, which holds only in-frame ones; the method was immunoSEQ multiplex PCR. The table includes 1 million to 1.2 million clones, 60% to 85% detected once. The sequenced sample consisted of memory CD4+ T cells from PBMCs. All receptors come from a man younger than 35 in good health. Some clones in this sample may be carry-over from other donors' samples. The CDR3 runs from the conserved cysteine through the conserved F or W. A D gene is named only where the DNA matches it firmly. Clone sizes are given selectively: once, few, many, or a class where the clone is expanded.

TRBV7-2	NA	13	NA	TRBJ1-2	TGTGCCAGCAGCGGAGCCTTTAACTATGGCTACACCTTC	CASSGAFNYGYTF
TRBV5-1	NA	16	NA	TRBJ2-1	TGCGCCAGCAGCTTGCAGTCTGGCCTCACCTACAATGAGCAGTTCTTC	CASSLQSGLTYNEQFF
TRBV21-1	NA	16	NA	TRBJ2-7	TGTGCCAGCAGCAAGGCCGGGCGACCCTCAAGGAACGAGCAGTACTTC	CASSKAGRPSRNEQYF
TRBV6-4	NA	13	few	TRBJ1-1	TGTGCCAGCAGTCAACAAGCGAACACTGAAGCTTTCTTT	CASSQQANTEAFF
TRBV9	NA	15	NA	TRBJ1-4	TGTGCCAGCAGCGTTACAGGGAGATTACACGAAAAACTGTTTTTT	CASSVTGRLHEKLFF
TRBV29-1	NA	11	NA	TRBJ1-4	TGCAGCGCACTGTTAAATGAAAAACTGTTTTTT	CSALLNEKLFF
TRBV9	NA	15	NA	TRBJ2-1	TGTGCCAGCAGCGTAGGGCTAGCCGAGTACAATGAGCAGTTCTTC	CASSVGLAEYNEQFF
TRBV7-2	TRBD2	15	few	TRBJ2-1	TGTGCCAGCAGCTTATGGGCGGGAGTCAACAATGAGCAGTTCTTC	CASSLWAGVNNEQFF
TRBV4-2	NA	16	NA	TRBJ2-5	TGTGCCAGCAGCCAAGACATCTCGTGGGCGGGTGAGACCCAGTACTTC	CASSQDISWAGETQYF
TRBV6-6	NA	13	NA	TRBJ1-4	TGTGCCAGCAGTTACGGGCAGACAGAAAAACTGTTTTTT	CASSYGQTEKLFF
TRBV27	TRBD1	15	NA	TRBJ1-1	TGTGCCAGCAGTTCCAACAGGGGCGCGTTGACTGAAGCTTTCTTT	CASSSNRGALTEAFF
TRBV7-9	NA	13	few	TRBJ1-1	TGTGCCAGCAGTCTTACGGTGAACACTGAAGCTTTCTTT	CASSLTVNTEAFF
TRBV14	NA	15	NA	TRBJ2-7	TGTGCCAGCAGCCAAGATGGCGGTTGGGAGAGGGAGCAGTACTTC	CASSQDGGWEREQYF
TRBV19	NA	14	NA	TRBJ2-7	TGTGCCAGTAGTCGACACAGGGAAAACTACGAGCAGTACTTC	CASSRHRENYEQYF
TRBV19	NA	15	once	TRBJ2-1	TGTGCCAGTAGCTCAAAATCCAGGTTAGGAAATGAGCAGTTCTTC	CASSSKSRLGNEQFF
TRBV5-1	NA	14	NA	TRBJ2-1	TGCGCCAGCAGCCCACTCGACAGCTACAATGAGCAGTTCTTC	CASSPLDSYNEQFF
TRBV28	TRBD1	16	NA	TRBJ2-1	TGTGCCAGCAGATCCGCCGCAGGGGGCGTTTACAATGAGCAGTTCTTC	CASRSAAGGVYNEQFF
TRBV10-3	NA	12	NA	TRBJ2-7	TGTGCCATCAGTGATTTAGCTTACGAGCAGTACTTC	CAISDLAYEQYF
TRBV5-1	NA	15	NA	TRBJ2-5	TGCGCCAGCAGCCCCAATCGGGGCGGCCAAGAGACCCAGTACTTC	CASSPNRGGQETQYF
TRBV18	NA	16	NA	TRBJ1-1	TGTGCCAGCTCACCCGTGATATTAGGGGTGAACACTGAAGCTTTCTTT	CASSPVILGVNTEAFF
TRBV28	TRBD2	15	NA	TRBJ2-1	TGTGCCAGCAGCGCCTGGACTAGCGGTCGATCGAAGTGGTTCTTC	CASSAWTSGRSKWFF
TRBV28	NA	18	once	TRBJ2-3	TGTGCCAGCAGTTTCCCCAGGGGCTCTAGACGGCGCACAGATACGCAGTATTTT	CASSFPRGSRRRTDTQYF
TRBV4-1	NA	14	many	TRBJ1-1	TGCGCCAGCAGCGGGCCCCTCCGAGGGACTGAAGCTTTCTTT	CASSGPLRGTEAFF
TRBV7-3	NA	16	NA	TRBJ2-1	TGTGCCAGCAGTAAGGTACGACTAAGCTCCTACAATGAGCAGTTCTTC	CASSKVRLSSYNEQFF
TRBV28	NA	16	NA	TRBJ2-6	TGTGCCAGCAGCTGGGCCCGGGACTCTGGGGCCAACGTCCTGACTTTC	CASSWARDSGANVLTF
TRBV28	NA	15	NA	TRBJ2-1	TGTGCCAGCAGCGCAACTAGCCGGAGGTTACATGAGCAGTTCTTC	CASSATSRRLHEQFF
TRBV5-1	NA	16	NA	TRBJ1-6	TGCGCCAGCAGCTTGGAGGGCCCTCGAAGTAATTCACCCCTCCACTTT	CASSLEGPRSNSPLHF
TRBV6-6	NA	14	NA	TRBJ2-7	TGTGCCAGCAGTTACCCCGGGACCAGTTACGAGCAGTACTTC	CASSYPGTSYEQYF
TRBV28	TRBD2	15	once	TRBJ2-7	TGTGCCAGCAACGTAAACTCCGGGGGGTCCTACGAGCAGTACTTC	CASNVNSGGSYEQYF
TRBV18	NA	12	few	TRBJ2-3	TGTGCCAGCTCACGGGCAGGGGATACGCAGTATTTT	CASSRAGDTQYF
TRBV27	TRBD1	16	NA	TRBJ2-1	TGTGCCAGCAGTTTCCGGGACAGGGGGCAGGTGGGTGAGCAGTTCTTC	CASSFRDRGQVGEQFF
TRBV19	NA	14	NA	TRBJ2-2	TGTGCCAGTAGTTGGAGCGGGAACACCGGGGAGCTGTTTTTT	CASSWSGNTGELFF
TRBV10-2	TRBD2	13	NA	TRBJ2-7	TGCGCCAGCAGAGGGACTAGCTACTACGAGCAGTACTTC	CASRGTSYYEQYF